This TCR beta chain is drawn from a study of cytomegalovirus exposure and HLA in healthy donors. Clones were sequenced by immunoSEQ multiplex PCR, and TCRdb holds only the in-frame ones, with some missing. This table has approximately 97,000 clones, approximately 95% appearing once. Germline assignment: CDR1 SGHVS and CDR2 FQNEAQ. With 4 bases removed from V and 9 bases from J, the gap between germline ends came to 15 bases. CDR3 length equals 14 residues. The donors were part of the roughly 120-subject validation cohort, which stood apart from the 666-subject first cohort. J is TRBJ1-4 and V is TRBV7-8; possible D gene TRBD1, 5 bases. Source material: PBMCs. The receptor was derived from a young woman in good health and CMV-seronegative. The CDR3: CASSSLGRAQKLFF. The CDR3, as DNA: TGTGCCAGCAGCTCCCTTGGCAGGGCACAAAAACTGTTTTTT.